These 22 T cell receptor beta chains came from one sample sequenced in a study of regulatory T cells in long-lasting Graves disease. Time point specified: newly diagnosed GD, antithyroid drugs for less than 3 months. Construction of the TCR library relied on RNA isolated from PBMCs. CDR3 regions were amplified by Arm-PCR using iRepertoire HTBI primers to build TCR beta libraries. TCRdb reprocessed the multiplex PCR reads with MiXCR, giving one entry per CDR3 protein. Among roughly 520,000 distinct CDR3 sequences, 9.5% to 15% were seen once, and the ten largest hold about 8.9%. The same data also went into a second study, on T cells in Graves' hyperthyroidism and ophthalmopathy.

The sample in question was peripheral blood mononuclear cells (PBMCs), obtained at new diagnosis, from a patient treated with antithyroid drugs. These receptors came from a woman aged 25 to 45 with Graves disease.

To note about this clonotype: This likely stems from a read error, as it lies one base from a far larger clone. This chain links TRBV11-2 with TRBJ2-1, with 12 nucleotides matching TRBD2. V lost 8 bases, J lost 10 bases, and 15 bases stayed unmatched. Germline V gene sequence: CDR1 SGHAT, CDR2 FQNNGV. This CDR3 comprises 16 residues. This chain's CDR3 is CASSPLPTSGGYEQFF. The CDR3 DNA reads TGTGCCAGCTCACCCCTTCCGACTAGCGGGGGATACGAGCAGTTCTTC.

This clonotype was found many times. The gene calls are TRBV27 and TRBJ1-1, with D unresolved. The CDR3 length is 12 residues. Looked up from germline, CDR1 is MNHEY and CDR2 is SMNVEV (reference sequence). Between the trimmed V and J ends, which lost 7 bases and 3 bases, there was a span of 9 bases. The CDR3 loop reads CASTSSDTEAFF. The DNA for the CDR3 is TGTGCCAGCACGTCCTCGGACACTGAAGCTTTCTTT.

The chain carries TRBV24-1 and TRBJ2-5, with D unresolved. The CDR3 spans 11 residues. V lost 10 bases and J lost 2, with 7 bases in between. CDR1 and CDR2 from the germline V gene are KGHDR and SFDVKD. Here the CDR3 reads CATGSQETQYF. The CDR3 coding sequence is TGTGCCACTGGCAGTCAAGAGACCCAGTACTTC.

This clonotype was counted a few times. Sequence at one end of the junction differs from germline and may be a read error. The chain is built from TRBV4-3 and TRBJ2-1, with unresolved D. This CDR3 has 16 amino acids. Germline loops: CDR1 LGHNA, CDR2 YSLEER. DNA of the CDR3: TGCGCCAGCAGCAAAGATTGGCAGGTACTTTACAATGAGCAGTTCTTC. It specifies CASSKDWQVLYNEQFF.

Regarding this clonotype: This likely came from a read error, as a far larger clone is one base away. V and J are TRBV2 and TRBJ2-7; D gene unclear. Trimming removed 5 bases from V and 7 bases from J, with 15 bases in between. CDR3 length: 13 residues. Germline V gene sequence: CDR1 SNHLY, CDR2 FYNNEI. CDR3 protein: CASSLTEHNEQYF. CDR3 DNA sequence: TGTGCCAGCAGTTTGACGGAACACAATGAGCAGTACTTC. The whole variable domain, filled in from reference TRBV2 and TRBJ2-7, reads EPEVTQTPSHQVTQMGQEVILRCVPISNHLYFYWYRQILGQKVEFLVSFYNNEISEKSEIFDDQFSVERPDGSNFTLKIRSTKLEDSAMYFCASSLTEHNEQYFGPGTRLTVT.

The rearrangement uses TRBV30 and TRBJ2-7, with TRBD1 matching over 9 bases. The CDR3 has 12 residues. Germline CDR1 is GTSNPN and CDR2 is SVGIG (reference sequence). This CDR3 is CALGQGYYEQYF. CDR3 in DNA: TGTGCATTAGGACAGGGGTACTACGAGCAGTACTTC. The full variable domain, in which reference TRBV30 and TRBJ2-7 provide the parts outside the CDR3, is SQTIHQWPATLVQPVGSPLSLECTVEGTSNPNLYWYRQAAGRGLQLLFYSVGIGQISSEVPQNLSASRPQDRQFILSSKKLLLSDSGFYLCALGQGYYEQYFGPGTRLTVT.

This clonotype was counted ten times or more. CDR3 nucleotides: TGTGCCAGTGGGTCTCTAGCGGGCCTAGGAAATACGCAGTATTTT. It codes for CASGSLAGLGNTQYF. This chain links TRBV19 with TRBJ2-3; 8 bases line up with TRBD2. The CDR3 has 15 amino acids. V was clipped by 8 bases and J by 7 bases; unmatched bases: 14. Germline lookup yields CDR1 LNHDA and CDR2 SQIVND (reference sequence).

This clonotype was counted ten times or more. This rearrangement joins TRBV27 to TRBJ2-4; D is ambiguous. The V end was cut by 5 bases, the J end by 6 bases, with 14 bases between. The CDR3 covers 14 residues. CDR1 MNHEY and CDR2 SMNVEV come from the germline V gene (reference sequence). DNA for the CDR3: TGTGCCAGCAGTCTCTTCGGTACGCCAAACATTCAGTACTTC. It encodes CASSLFGTPNIQYF.

This sequence joins TRBV9 and TRBJ2-3; no reliable D call. Trimming removed 0 bases at V and 5 bases at J, with 16 bases between. The CDR3 spans 16 residues. The germline gives CDR1 SGDLS, CDR2 YYNGEE. The CDR3, as DNA: TGTGCCAGCAGCGTAGCTCTGAGCGCCGGTGGAGATACGCAGTATTTT. Encoded protein: CASSVALSAGGDTQYF.

This clonotype was seen many times. CDR3 residues: CASSYILADTDTQYF. The CDR3 coding sequence is TGTGCCAGCAGCTACATTCTAGCGGACACAGATACGCAGTATTTT. J is TRBJ2-3 and V is TRBV5-4; TRBD2 matches 7 bases. J lost 2 bases, V lost 3 bases, and 6 bases had no gene match. Germline CDR1 reads SGHNT; CDR2 reads YYREEE (reference sequence). This CDR3 contains 15 residues.

This clonotype was picked up a small number of times. CDR3 loop: CASSTLPGTRGSDTQYF. The CDR3 region has the DNA TGTGCCAGCAGCACCCTACCCGGGACCAGGGGGTCGGATACGCAGTATTTT. The chain combines TRBV11-2 with TRBJ2-3; 7 positions agree with TRBD1. Germline V CDR1 and CDR2: SGHAT, FQNNGV. The J segment lost 6 bases and the V segment lost 5 bases, leaving 17 bases of the junction unmatched. This CDR3 has 17 residues.

The table lists this clonotype with many counts. This rearrangement joins TRBV18 to TRBJ2-7, with D possibly being TRBD1 (5 bases). CDR3 length: 12 amino acids. Per the germline V gene, CDR1 is KGHSH and CDR2 is LQKENI. V lost 6 bases and J 2 bases, leaving 8 bases between the germline ends. CDR3 region: CASSKGTYEQYF. The CDR3 nucleotides are TGTGCCAGCTCCAAGGGGACCTACGAGCAGTACTTC. Using reference TRBV18 and TRBJ2-7 for the parts outside the CDR3, the full variable domain is NAGVMQNPRHLVRRRGQEARLRCSPMKGHSHVYWYRQLPEEGLKFMVYLQKENIIDESGMPKERFSAEFPKEGPSILRIQQVVRGDSAAYFCASSKGTYEQYFGPGTRLTVT.

This clonotype was seen many times. The chain combines TRBV30 with TRBJ2-1; 8 nucleotides line up with TRBD2. This CDR3 comprises 14 residues. The ends lost 0 bases at V and 7 bases at J; junction bases unmatched: 5. Germline V gene lookup returns CDR1 GTSNPN and CDR2 SVGIG (reference sequence). Written as DNA, the CDR3 is TGTGCCTGGAGTGTCACTAGCGGTGGGAATGAGCAGTTCTTC. This translates into CAWSVTSGGNEQFF.

This clonotype was found many times. In DNA, the CDR3 is TGTGCCAGCAGTTACTCTAGCGGGACTAGTGAGACCCAGTACTTC. Translation gives CASSYSSGTSETQYF. The rearrangement links TRBV12-3 or TRBV12-4 to TRBJ2-5; 9 bases are a match to TRBD2. The length of the CDR3 is 15 residues. J gave up 5 bases and V 4 bases, and 8 bases lay outside the gene matches.

At least ten counts were recorded for this clonotype. V gene TRBV20-1 combines with J gene TRBJ2-1, with 7 bases that match TRBD2. The CDR3 runs 14 residues. Germline lookup yields CDR1 DFQATT and CDR2 SNEGSKA (reference sequence). V shed 2 bases, J shed 6 bases, and the junction held 7 bases outside the gene matches. The CDR3 DNA is TGCAGTGCTAGATGGCTAGCGGCCCTCAATGAGCAGTTCTTC. Its protein product is CSARWLAALNEQFF.

This clonotype has more than one count but fewer than ten. V is TRBV20-1 and J is TRBJ1-5; D uncertain. Germline V CDR1 and CDR2: DFQATT, SNEGSKA (reference sequence). Trimming shortened V by 6 bases and J by 5 bases, and 14 bases separated the two germline ends. The CDR3 spans 13 residues. The CDR3: CSALGISDQPQHF. The CDR3 DNA reads as TGCAGTGCACTAGGGATCTCCGATCAGCCCCAGCATTTT.

This clonotype was seen a few times. V and J are TRBV4-1 and TRBJ1-2; D unresolved. With 2 bases removed from V and 2 bases from J, the gap between germline ends came to 15 bases. The CDR3 length is 16 residues. From germline, CDR1 is MGHRA and CDR2 YSYEKL. The CDR3 sequence is CASSQNPADLNYGYTF. In DNA form, the CDR3 reads TGCGCCAGCAGCCAAAATCCAGCAGACCTAAACTATGGCTACACCTTC.

This clonotype was found many times. This chain connects TRBV11-3 to TRBJ2-7; the D is unclear. Germline V lookup: CDR1 SGHNT, CDR2 YENEEA. V lost 0 bases to trimming and J lost 7 bases, with 7 bases between them. The CDR3 consists of 12 residues. The DNA for the CDR3 is TGTGCCAGCAGCTTAGACCTTAGGGAGCAGTACTTC. It codes for CASSLDLREQYF.

The chain links TRBV7-2 to TRBJ2-3; TRBD2 matches 7 bases. V lost 5 bases and J lost 0; bases outside the gene matches: 8. CDR1 SGHTA and CDR2 FQGNSA come from the germline V gene. This CDR3 spans 16 amino acids. The CDR3, as DNA: TGTGCCAGCAGCCTATACCTTAGCGGGAGCACAGATACGCAGTATTTT. Protein product: CASSLYLSGSTDTQYF. Using reference TRBV7-2 and TRBJ2-3 for the parts outside the CDR3, the full variable domain is GAGVSQSPSNKVTEKGKDVELRCDPISGHTALYWYRQSLGQGLEFLIYFQGNSAPDKSGLPSDRFSAERTGGSVSTLTIQRTQQEDSAVYLCASSLYLSGSTDTQYFGPGTRLTVL.

In this sample, this clonotype turned up many times. The chain carries TRBV2 and TRBJ2-1; TRBD2 agrees at 9 bases. CDR1 and CDR2 from the germline V gene are SNHLY and FYNNEI. V lost 7 bases, J lost 4 bases, and 17 bases stayed unmatched. CDR3 length equals 18 residues. The CDR3 reads CASTPLAGVGGLYNEQFF. CDR3 sequence (DNA): TGTGCCAGCACTCCTTTAGCGGGAGTGGGGGGATTATACAATGAGCAGTTCTTC.

The chain has TRBV2 and TRBJ2-2; maybe TRBD1 (5 bases). CDR3 size: 13 residues. The germline V gene has CDR1 SNHLY and CDR2 FYNNEI. Trimming removed 3 bases from V and 6 bases from J, with 8 bases in between. In DNA, the CDR3 is TGTGCCAGCAGTGACAGGGCGGCCGGGGAGCTGTTTTTT. Amino acids: CASSDRAAGELFF. Together with reference TRBV2 and TRBJ2-2, the CDR3 gives the full variable domain: EPEVTQTPSHQVTQMGQEVILRCVPISNHLYFYWYRQILGQKVEFLVSFYNNEISEKSEIFDDQFSVERPDGSNFTLKIRSTKLEDSAMYFCASSDRAAGELFFGEGSRLTVL.

This clonotype was detected ten times or more. The chain recombines TRBV6-1 with TRBJ2-1; 8 nucleotides agree with TRBD2. The CDR3 contains 13 residues. Trimming at V came to 6 bases and at J to 7 bases, leaving 5 bases not matched to a gene. CDR1 and CDR2 (germline): MNHNS, SASEGT. The chain's CDR3 is CASRASGGNEQFF. In nucleotides, the CDR3 is TGTGCCAGCAGAGCCTCGGGAGGGAATGAGCAGTTCTTC.